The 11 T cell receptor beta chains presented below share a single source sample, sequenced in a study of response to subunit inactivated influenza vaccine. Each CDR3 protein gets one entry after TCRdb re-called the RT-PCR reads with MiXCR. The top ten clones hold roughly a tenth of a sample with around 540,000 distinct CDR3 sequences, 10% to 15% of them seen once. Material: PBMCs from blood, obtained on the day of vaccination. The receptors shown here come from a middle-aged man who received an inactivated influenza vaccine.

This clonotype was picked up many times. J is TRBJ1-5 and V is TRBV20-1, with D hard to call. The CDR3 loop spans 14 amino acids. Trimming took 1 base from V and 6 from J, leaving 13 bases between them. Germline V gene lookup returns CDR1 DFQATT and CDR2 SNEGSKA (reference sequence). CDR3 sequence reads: CSARGPQGSQPQHF. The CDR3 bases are TGCAGTGCTAGAGGCCCTCAAGGGAGTCAGCCCCAGCATTTT.

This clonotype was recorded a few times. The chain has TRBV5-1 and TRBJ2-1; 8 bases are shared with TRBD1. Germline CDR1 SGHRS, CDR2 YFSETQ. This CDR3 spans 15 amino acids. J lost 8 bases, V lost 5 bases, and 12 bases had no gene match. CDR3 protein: CASRRDRGGWDEQFF. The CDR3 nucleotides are TGCGCCAGCAGACGAGACAGGGGCGGTTGGGATGAGCAGTTCTTC.

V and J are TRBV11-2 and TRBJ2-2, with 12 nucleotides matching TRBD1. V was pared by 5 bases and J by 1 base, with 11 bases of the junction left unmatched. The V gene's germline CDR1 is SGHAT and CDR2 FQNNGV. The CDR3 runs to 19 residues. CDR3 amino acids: CASSLGLGTGGLNTGELFF. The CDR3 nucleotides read TGTGCCAGCAGCCTAGGATTGGGGACAGGGGGCTTGAACACCGGGGAGCTGTTTTTT.

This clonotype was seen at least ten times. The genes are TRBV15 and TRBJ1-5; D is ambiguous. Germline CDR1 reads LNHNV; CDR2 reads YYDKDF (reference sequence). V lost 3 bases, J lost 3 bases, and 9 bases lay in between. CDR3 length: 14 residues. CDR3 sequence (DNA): TGTGCCACCAGCAGGGCTCCCATCAATCAGCCCCAGCATTTT. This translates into CATSRAPINQPQHF.

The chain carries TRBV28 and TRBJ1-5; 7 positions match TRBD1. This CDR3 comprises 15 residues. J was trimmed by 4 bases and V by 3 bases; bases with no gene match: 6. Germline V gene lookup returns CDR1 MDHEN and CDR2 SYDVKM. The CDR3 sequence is CASSFIQGVNQPQHF. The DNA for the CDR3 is TGTGCCAGCAGTTTTATCCAGGGGGTAAATCAGCCCCAGCATTTT.

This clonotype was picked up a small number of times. The CDR3 spells CSARALILRSEAFF. Written as DNA, the CDR3 is TGCAGTGCTAGAGCCCTTATTCTCCGTTCTGAAGCTTTCTTT. The chain couples TRBV20-1 to TRBJ1-1; no clear D. CDR3 length: 14 residues. With 1 base removed from V and 6 bases from J, the gap between germline ends came to 15 bases. The germline gives CDR1 DFQATT, CDR2 SNEGSKA (reference sequence).

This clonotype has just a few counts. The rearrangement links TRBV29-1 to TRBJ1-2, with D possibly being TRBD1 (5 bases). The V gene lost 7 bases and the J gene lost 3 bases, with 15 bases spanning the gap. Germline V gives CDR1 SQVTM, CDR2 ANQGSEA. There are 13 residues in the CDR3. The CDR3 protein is CSASGGNYYGYTF. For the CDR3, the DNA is TGCAGCGCCTCCGGGGGAAATTACTATGGCTACACCTTC.

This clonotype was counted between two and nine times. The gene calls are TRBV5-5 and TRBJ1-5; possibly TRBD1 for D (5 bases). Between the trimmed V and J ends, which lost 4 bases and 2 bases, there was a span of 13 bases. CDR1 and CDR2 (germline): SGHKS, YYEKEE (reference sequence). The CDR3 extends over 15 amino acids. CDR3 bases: TGTGCCAGCAGCCGAGCGCAGGGCGGCAATCAGCCCCAGCATTTT. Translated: CASSRAQGGNQPQHF.

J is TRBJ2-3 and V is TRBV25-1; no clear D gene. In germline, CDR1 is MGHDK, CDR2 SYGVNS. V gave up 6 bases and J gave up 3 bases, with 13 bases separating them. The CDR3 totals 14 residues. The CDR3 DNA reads TGTGCCAGCAGCGCGTCCGCTAGAACAGATACGCAGTATTTT. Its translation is CASSASARTDTQYF.

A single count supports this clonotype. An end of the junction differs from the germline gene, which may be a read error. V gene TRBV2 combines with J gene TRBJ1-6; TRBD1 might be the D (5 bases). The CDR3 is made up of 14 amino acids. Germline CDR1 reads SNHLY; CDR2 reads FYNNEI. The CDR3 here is CASRELTENSRLHF. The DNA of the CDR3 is TGTGCCAGCAGAGAGCTGACAGAGAATTCACGCCTCCACTTT.

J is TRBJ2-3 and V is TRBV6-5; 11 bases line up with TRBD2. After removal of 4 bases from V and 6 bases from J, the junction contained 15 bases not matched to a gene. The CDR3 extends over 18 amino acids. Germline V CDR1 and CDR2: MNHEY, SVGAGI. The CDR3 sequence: CASSSNPLLAGARDTQYF. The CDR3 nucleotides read TGTGCCAGCAGTTCCAACCCCTTACTAGCGGGGGCCAGGGATACGCAGTATTTT.